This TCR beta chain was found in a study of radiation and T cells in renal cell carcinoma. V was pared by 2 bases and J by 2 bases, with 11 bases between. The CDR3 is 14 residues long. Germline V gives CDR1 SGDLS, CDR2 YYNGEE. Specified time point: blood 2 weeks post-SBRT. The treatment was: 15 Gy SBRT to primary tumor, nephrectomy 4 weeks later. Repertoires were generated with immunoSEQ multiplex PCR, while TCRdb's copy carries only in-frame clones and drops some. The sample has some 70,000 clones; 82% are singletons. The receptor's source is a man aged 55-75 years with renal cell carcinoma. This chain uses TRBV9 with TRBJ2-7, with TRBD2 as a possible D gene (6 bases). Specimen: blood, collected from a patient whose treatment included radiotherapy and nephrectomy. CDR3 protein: CASSVGGRAYEQYF. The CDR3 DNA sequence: TGTGCCAGCAGCGTGGGAGGTAGGGCCTACGAGCAGTACTTC.